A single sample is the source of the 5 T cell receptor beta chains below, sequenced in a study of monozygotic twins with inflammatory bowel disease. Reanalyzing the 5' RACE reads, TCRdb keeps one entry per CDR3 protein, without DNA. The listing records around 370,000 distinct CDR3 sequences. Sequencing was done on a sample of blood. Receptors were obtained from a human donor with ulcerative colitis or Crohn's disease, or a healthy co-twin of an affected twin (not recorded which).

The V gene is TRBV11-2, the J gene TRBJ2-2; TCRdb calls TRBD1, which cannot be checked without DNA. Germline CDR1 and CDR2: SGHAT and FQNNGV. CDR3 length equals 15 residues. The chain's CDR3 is CASRRTGGNSGELFF.

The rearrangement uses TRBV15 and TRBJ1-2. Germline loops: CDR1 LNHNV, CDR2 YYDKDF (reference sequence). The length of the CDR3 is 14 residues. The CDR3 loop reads CATSMRGFGYGYTF.

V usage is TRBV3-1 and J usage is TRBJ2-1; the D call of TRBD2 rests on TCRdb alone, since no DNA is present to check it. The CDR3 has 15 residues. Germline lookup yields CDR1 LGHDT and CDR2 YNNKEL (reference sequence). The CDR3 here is CASSLRRLAGIGQFF.

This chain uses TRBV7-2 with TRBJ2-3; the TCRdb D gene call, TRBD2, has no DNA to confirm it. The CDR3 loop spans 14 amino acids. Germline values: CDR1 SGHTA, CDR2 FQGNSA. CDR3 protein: CASSLGGVPDTQYF. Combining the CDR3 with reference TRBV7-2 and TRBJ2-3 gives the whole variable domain GAGVSQSPSNKVTEKGKDVELRCDPISGHTALYWYRQSLGQGLEFLIYFQGNSAPDKSGLPSDRFSAERTGGSVSTLTIQRTQQEDSAVYLCASSLGGVPDTQYFGPGTRLTVL.

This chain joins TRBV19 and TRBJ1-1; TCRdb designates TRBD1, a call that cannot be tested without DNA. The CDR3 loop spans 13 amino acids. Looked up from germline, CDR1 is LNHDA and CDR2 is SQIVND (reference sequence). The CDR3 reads CASSMGQGTEAFF. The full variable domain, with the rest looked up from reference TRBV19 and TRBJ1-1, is DGGITQSPKYLFRKEGQNVTLSCEQNLNHDAMYWYRQDPGQGLRLIYYSQIVNDFQKGDIAEGYSVSREKKESFPLTVTSAQKNPTAFYLCASSMGQGTEAFFGQGTRLTVV.